The source of this T cell receptor beta chain is a study of TIL therapy for anti-PD-1-resistant metastatic lung cancer. Only one count was recorded for this clone. The sample's time point: pre-treatment sample, taken before nivolumab and TIL therapy. In germline, CDR1 is LGHNA, CDR2 YSLEER. Trimming shortened V by 0 bases and J by 2 bases, and 14 bases separated the two germline ends. This CDR3 spans 17 amino acids. Sequencing used immunoSEQ v3. This table comes from immunoSEQ multiplex PCR, and its TCRdb copy is limited to in-frame clones, with some not included. This table has roughly 46,000 clones, around 85% appearing once.

The sequence was obtained from a person between 25 and 80 years old with non-small cell lung cancer. This specimen was blood, taken at baseline. V usage is TRBV4-3 and J usage is TRBJ2-1, with TRBD2 as a possible D gene (7 bases). Here the CDR3 reads CASSQDEAGGPYNEQFF. CDR3 bases: TGCGCCAGCAGCCAAGATGAGGCCGGGGGGCCCTACAATGAGCAGTTCTTC.